This record covers a single TCR beta chain. The CDR3 is made up of 15 amino acids. CDR1 and CDR2 from the germline V gene are SGHVS and FNYEAQ. V dropped 5 bases and J dropped 4 bases, with 17 bases sitting between them. Primed by a sample-barcoded 5' primer and a J-beta primer mix, a second PCR proceeded for about 7 to 11 cycles. TCRdb analysed the 5' RACE reads with MiXCR anew, one entry per CDR3 protein. The sample holds over 550,000 distinct CDR3 sequences, around 31% seen once. The data are from a study of blood T cells in healthy people across ages. The authors isolated at least 7 million PBMCs per sample.

Sequencing input: blood. The chain joins TRBV7-6 to TRBJ1-2; unclear D gene. The TCR originated in a woman over 75 in good health. The CDR3 loop reads CASSSAVGGSYGYTF. The CDR3 coding sequence is TGTGCCAGCAGCAGCGCGGTGGGAGGAAGCTATGGCTACACCTTC.